This record concerns one TCR beta chain sequence. This sample stems from a study of shared clonotypes between healthy human individuals. The naive CD8 population came from CD45RO-negative cells selected for CCR7, without terminally differentiated effector memory CD45RA+ cells. Clones were sequenced by immunoSEQ multiplex PCR, and TCRdb holds only the in-frame ones, with some missing. Among nearly 2 million clones, approximately 94% were seen once, and the ten largest hold more than 0.95%. The CDR3 runs to 15 residues. V was cut by 1 base and J by 1 base, with 13 bases left in between. Germline-derived CDR1 and CDR2 are SQVTM and ANQGSEA.

This chain uses TRBV29-1 with TRBJ1-2; D is unclear. This sequence was found in a man aged 18-30 years in good health. The material sequenced was naive CD8+ T cells sorted from blood. The CDR3 sequence is CSVEGGNPYNYGYTF. The DNA for the CDR3 is TGCAGCGTTGAAGGGGGTAACCCTTATAACTATGGCTACACCTTC. Full variable domain (remainder filled in from reference TRBV29-1 and TRBJ1-2): SAVISQKPSRDICQRGTSLTIQCQVDSQVTMMFWYRQQPGQSLTLIATANQGSEATYESGFVIDKFPISRPNLTFSTLTVSNMSPEDSSIYLCSVEGGNPYNYGYTFGSGTRLTVV.